Given below is one TCR beta chain in context. This clone was observed a handful of times. The target of this receptor is not known. Per-base qualities were not stored, and no clone one base away is much larger. This sample was taken from a study of blood T cell repertoires in COVID-19 (dated by TCRdb to about 2020). With respect to the entire study: Samples covering the acute and convalescent phases of COVID-19 were provided by collaborators in the United States, Italy and Spain. The material from the prospective study consisted of cDNA or gDNA derived from T cells, B-cell-depleted T cells, or PBMCs. The dataset comprised deeply sampled blood TCRbeta repertoires from subjects exposed to, actively infected with, or recovered from COVID-19. The repertoires were released in a freely available public database intended as a resource for research on the immune response to SARS-CoV-2. Samples came from the ongoing ImmuneRACE study (first 160 participants) plus 1,254 subjects from 6 global collaborators. The sample metadata nearly always contained a de-identified subject ID, COVID-19 status, age in years and sex. HLA class I and class II types, where available, came from metadata supplied by the sample provider rather than from assay-based typing. Findings and caveats that apply to the study as a whole: The amount of clinical and demographic metadata varied by source and participant and was provided uncurated.

The CDR3 starts with the cysteine, ends with the phenylalanine, and has 14 residues. The DNA shown is the 42-base CDR3, in frame from base 1. For this chain, trimming is 4 bases at the V end and 8 bases at the J end, and the number of junction bases without a gene match is 8. CDR1 is given as SGHDT and CDR2 as YYEEEE, both from the germline V gene. Each collaborating institution followed its own protocols to collect whole blood in K2EDTA tubes. For TCRbeta analysis, collaborators shipped samples as frozen whole blood, isolated PBMCs, or DNA extracted from either of those sample types. TCRbeta CDR3 regions were amplified from genomic DNA by means of the immunoSEQ Assay, a bias-controlled multiplex PCR. Turning to the authors' computational methods: Nucleated cell counts per sample were estimated from amplification of reference gene primers within the assay. To quantify the absolute abundance of each unique TCRbeta CDR3 rearrangement, sequence reads were collapsed and filtered. For each sample, productive Simpson clonality was calculated as the square root of Simpson's diversity index across productive rearrangements. TCRdb obtained this table from immuneACCESS and retained in-frame rearrangements with V and J assigned. These tables miss some clones; where compared with another copy, unresolved V genes account for less than half of the shortfall, and the remainder is unexplained. The DNA gave D and trimming, while V, J and clone size come from that table. Present in this sample are 30,000 to 35,000 clones, around nine tenths of which were seen just once. The ten largest account for about 14% of the sample.

The sequence joins TRBV5-6 to TRBJ1-4, with 7 middle bases fitting TRBD1. The TCR comes from a man aged 60 to 75 with active COVID-19. Sequencing was performed on peripheral blood. For the CDR3, the sequence is CASSSLDRAEKLFF. The DNA reads as follows: TGTGCCAGCAGCAGCCTCGACAGGGCCGAAAAACTGTTTTTT.